Each of the 3 T cell receptor beta chains below was sequenced from the same sample in a study of T cell responses to AZD1222 COVID-19 vaccine. Profiling relied on immunoSEQ multiplex PCR, and the TCRdb table lists in-frame clones only, not all of them. Altogether 84,000 or so clones are present, roughly 90% being singletons, with the ten largest covering around 3%. The sequences come from peripheral blood, collected on day 0 of AZD1222 vaccination. The receptors originated from an adult in good health.

This clone has a single count. CDR3 loop: CASSSGQTYGYTF. CDR3 coding DNA: TGTGCCAGCAGCTCGGGACAGACCTATGGCTACACCTTC. This rearrangement joins TRBV13 to TRBJ1-2, with 7 bases lining up with TRBD1. In germline, CDR1 is PRHDT, CDR2 FYEKMQ (reference sequence). The CDR3 has 13 amino acids. V lost 4 bases and J lost 4; bases outside the gene matches: 3.

The chain links TRBV7-6 to TRBJ2-7; 7 bases match TRBD2. Germline CDR1 SGHVS, CDR2 FNYEAQ. The V and J ends lost 6 bases and 6 bases, in that order; junction bases with no gene match: 8. This CDR3 comprises 13 residues. The CDR3 spells CASSPRGGFEQYF. As DNA, the CDR3 is TGTGCCAGCAGTCCCCGGGGAGGGTTCGAGCAGTACTTC.

V and J are TRBV5-5 and TRBJ1-2; D is uncertain. CDR3 size: 13 residues. Trimming removed 1 base from V and 7 bases from J, with 11 bases in between. From germline, CDR1 is SGHKS and CDR2 YYEKEE (reference sequence). CDR3 region: CASSLWRETGYTF. In nucleotides, the CDR3 is TGTGCCAGCAGCTTGTGGAGAGAAACTGGCTACACCTTC.